This T cell receptor (beta chain) was retrieved from a study of long-term antiretroviral therapy in people with HIV. Treatment for every participant with HIV took place in the United States. CDR3 length: 13 amino acids. CDR1 SQVTM and CDR2 ANQGSEA come from the germline V gene. V shed 6 bases and J shed 4 bases, with 15 bases lying between them. It was version v3.0 of the immunoSEQ assay that was run at survey level. Some clones are missing from TCRdb's copy, which holds only in-frame ones; the method was immunoSEQ multiplex PCR. The top ten clones hold more than 6.5% of a sample with about 22,000 clones, over 75% of them seen once.

This chain uses TRBV29-1 with TRBJ1-2; no reliable D call. Specimen: unsorted PBMCs, collected 1.8 years before starting antiretroviral therapy. This TCR derives from a woman in her twenties or thirties with HIV. This chain's CDR3 is CSVELATSYGYTF. The CDR3 DNA reads TGCAGCGTAGAATTGGCGACAAGCTATGGCTACACCTTC. The full variable domain, in which reference TRBV29-1 and TRBJ1-2 provide the parts outside the CDR3, is SAVISQKPSRDICQRGTSLTIQCQVDSQVTMMFWYRQQPGQSLTLIATANQGSEATYESGFVIDKFPISRPNLTFSTLTVSNMSPEDSSIYLCSVELATSYGYTFGSGTRLTVV.